This TCR beta chain is drawn from a study of cytomegalovirus exposure and HLA in healthy donors. Study findings and constraints: The authors reported that TCR beta sequences could predict HLA-A and HLA-B alleles. These predictions were accurate for most subjects in the first cohort.

The PCR ran on 60 Vbeta and 13 Jbeta primers. Method: immunoSEQ multiplex PCR; TCRdb's copy keeps in-frame clones and lacks some. The repertoire includes more than 140,000 clones, 75% to 80% of them detected once, and about 0.64% sits in the top ten. For this clone: Its antigen is currently unknown.

CDR3 length: 16 residues. CDR1 is SGHRS, CDR2 YFSETQ, per germline. The V gene lost 4 bases and the J gene lost 0 bases, with 17 bases spanning the gap. The genes are TRBV5-1 and TRBJ2-7; the D gene is possibly TRBD2 (6 bases). The sequence was obtained from a male donor in good health and CMV-seronegative. Sequenced sample: PBMCs. This chain's CDR3 is CASSDGRTTLSYEQYF. The CDR3 DNA reads as TGCGCCAGCAGCGATGGACGGACTACTCTCTCCTACGAGCAGTACTTC.